This passage covers 9 T cell receptor beta chains from one sample sequenced in a study of blood T cell repertoires in COVID-19. Assay used: immunoSEQ multiplex PCR; TCRdb lists only in-frame clones, some missing. The sample contains some 270,000 clones, approximately 89% of which appear only once. Input material: peripheral blood. The receptors shown here come from a woman aged 60-75 years who had recovered from COVID-19.

V gene TRBV9 combines with J gene TRBJ1-2; 7 bases match TRBD1. CDR1 and CDR2 from the germline V gene are SGDLS and YYNGEE. The CDR3 loop spans 15 amino acids. The V segment lost 2 bases and the J segment 2 bases; nucleotides outside the gene matches: 6. Written as DNA, the CDR3 is TGTGCCAGCAGCGTTACAGGGGTGAAGAACTATGGCTACACCTTC. This gives the protein CASSVTGVKNYGYTF.

The chain is built from TRBV5-1 and TRBJ2-3, with 9 bases fitting TRBD2. Germline V lookup: CDR1 SGHRS, CDR2 YFSETQ. The CDR3 spans 16 residues. The trim removed 1 base at V and 2 bases at J, leaving 5 bases unmatched. CDR3 protein: CASSLKTSGSTDTQYF. The CDR3, as DNA: TGCGCCAGCAGCTTGAAAACTAGCGGGTCCACAGATACGCAGTATTTT. The variable domain in full, completed from reference TRBV5-1 and TRBJ2-3, reads KAGVTQTPRYLIKTRGQQVTLSCSPISGHRSVSWYQQTPGQGLQFLFEYFSETQRNKGNFPGRFSGRQFSNSRSEMNVSTLELGDSALYLCASSLKTSGSTDTQYFGPGTRLTVL.

The genes are TRBV28 and TRBJ1-2; possible D gene TRBD1, 5 bases. Trimming took off 1 base at V and 0 bases at J, with 9 bases between the two ends. This CDR3 is 15 amino acids long. Per the germline V gene, CDR1 is MDHEN and CDR2 is SYDVKM. The CDR3 protein is CASSLYPGANYGYTF. Written as DNA, the CDR3 is TGTGCCAGCAGTTTATATCCGGGGGCTAACTATGGCTACACCTTC.

V gene TRBV6-2 or TRBV6-3 combines with J gene TRBJ2-5; D is possibly TRBD2 (7 bases). Germline V gene sequence: CDR1 MNHEY, CDR2 SVGEGT. V gave up 5 bases and J gave up 5 bases, with 21 bases separating them. This CDR3 is 16 amino acids long. CDR3 DNA: TGTGCCAGCAGTCCCGGAATAACGGGGGGCGCCGAGACCCAGTACTTC. It yields the protein CASSPGITGGAETQYF.

Only one count was recorded for this clone. The rearrangement uses TRBV2 and TRBJ1-2; the match to TRBD1 covers 7 bases. The CDR3 is made up of 13 amino acids. J lost 3 bases, V lost 4 bases, and 2 bases had no gene match. Germline loops: CDR1 SNHLY, CDR2 FYNNEI. The CDR3 nucleotides are TGTGCCAGCAGTGCCACAGGGGACTATGGCTACACCTTC. Translating it yields CASSATGDYGYTF.

V usage is TRBV27 and J usage is TRBJ2-7; 8 positions agree with TRBD2. The CDR3 contains 13 residues. With 6 bases clipped from V and 3 bases from J, the junction kept 4 bases outside the gene matches. Germline CDR1 MNHEY, CDR2 SMNVEV (reference sequence). The CDR3 DNA sequence: TGTGCCAGCAGCCCCGCGGGGGGCTACGAGCAGTACTTC. Residues: CASSPAGGYEQYF.

The V call is TRBV4-2, the J call TRBJ1-1; D remains ambiguous. CDR1 and CDR2 (germline): LGHNA, YNFKEQ. The V and J ends lost 4 bases and 6 bases respectively, with 9 bases between them. The CDR3 spans 12 residues. The CDR3 DNA is TGTGCCAGCAGCCTCCGGGGTCCTGAAGCTTTCTTT. Encoded protein: CASSLRGPEAFF.

The gene calls are TRBV7-9 and TRBJ1-2, with D uncertain. Germline V CDR1 and CDR2: SEHNR, FQNEAQ (reference sequence). With 1 base removed from V and 5 bases from J, the gap between germline ends came to 8 bases. CDR3 length: 13 amino acids. CDR3 sequence: CASSLGELYGYTF. The CDR3 DNA is TGTGCCAGCAGCTTAGGGGAGCTATATGGCTACACCTTC.

The CDR3 loop reads CASSDLVDREREKLFF. CDR3 coding DNA: TGTGCCAGCAGTGATCTCGTTGACAGGGAGAGGGAAAAACTGTTTTTT. The chain combines TRBV2 with TRBJ1-4; the match to TRBD1 covers 7 bases. With V trimmed by 3 bases and J by 8 bases, 12 bases remained unmatched. This CDR3 is 16 amino acids long. Germline V lookup: CDR1 SNHLY, CDR2 FYNNEI.